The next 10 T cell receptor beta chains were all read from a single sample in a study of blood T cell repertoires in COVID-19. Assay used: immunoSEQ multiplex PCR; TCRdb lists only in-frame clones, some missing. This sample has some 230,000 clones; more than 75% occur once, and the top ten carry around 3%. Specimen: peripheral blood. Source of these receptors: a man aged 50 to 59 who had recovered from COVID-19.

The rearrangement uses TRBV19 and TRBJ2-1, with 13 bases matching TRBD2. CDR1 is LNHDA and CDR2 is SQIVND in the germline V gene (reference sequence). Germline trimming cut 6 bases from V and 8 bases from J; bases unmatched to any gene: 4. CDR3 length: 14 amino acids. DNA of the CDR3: TGTGCCAGTAGACTAGCGGGAGGGCCTGATGAGCAGTTCTTC. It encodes CASRLAGGPDEQFF.

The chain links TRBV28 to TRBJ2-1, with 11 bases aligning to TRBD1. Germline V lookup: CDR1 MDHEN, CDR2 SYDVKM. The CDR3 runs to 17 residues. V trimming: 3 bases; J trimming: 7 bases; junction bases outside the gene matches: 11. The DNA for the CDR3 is TGTGCCAGCAGTTTCCGCCTGGACAGGGGGCAAGGTAATGAGCAGTTCTTC. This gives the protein CASSFRLDRGQGNEQFF.

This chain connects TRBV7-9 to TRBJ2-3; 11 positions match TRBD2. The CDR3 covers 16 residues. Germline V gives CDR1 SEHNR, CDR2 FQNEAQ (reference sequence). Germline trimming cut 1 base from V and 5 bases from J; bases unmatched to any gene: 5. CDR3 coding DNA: TGTGCCAGCAGCTTAGATAGACTAGCGGGAAGAGATACGCAGTATTTT. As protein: CASSLDRLAGRDTQYF. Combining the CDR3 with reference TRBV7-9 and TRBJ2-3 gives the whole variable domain DTGVSQNPRHKITKRGQNVTFRCDPISEHNRLYWYRQTLGQGPEFLTYFQNEAQLEKSRLLSDRFSAERPKGSFSTLEIQRTEQGDSAMYLCASSLDRLAGRDTQYFGPGTRLTVL.

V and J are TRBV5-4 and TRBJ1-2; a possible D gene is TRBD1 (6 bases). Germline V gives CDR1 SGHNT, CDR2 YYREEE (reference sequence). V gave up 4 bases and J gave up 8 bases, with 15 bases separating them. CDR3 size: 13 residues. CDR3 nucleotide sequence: TGTGCCAGCAGCGGAACAGGGATGGGAGGCTACACCTTC. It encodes CASSGTGMGGYTF.

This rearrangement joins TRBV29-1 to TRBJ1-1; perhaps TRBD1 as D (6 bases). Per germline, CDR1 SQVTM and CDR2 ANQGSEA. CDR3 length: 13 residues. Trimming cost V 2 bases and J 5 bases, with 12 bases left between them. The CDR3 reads CSVETDRTTEAFF. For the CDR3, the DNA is TGCAGCGTTGAAACCGACAGGACTACTGAAGCTTTCTTT.

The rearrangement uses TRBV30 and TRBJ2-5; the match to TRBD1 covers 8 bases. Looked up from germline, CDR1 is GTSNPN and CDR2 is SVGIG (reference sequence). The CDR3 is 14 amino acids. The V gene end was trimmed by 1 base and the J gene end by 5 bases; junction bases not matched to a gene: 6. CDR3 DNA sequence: TGTGCCTGGAGTGCCAGGGGGCGCAAGGAGACCCAGTACTTC. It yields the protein CAWSARGRKETQYF.

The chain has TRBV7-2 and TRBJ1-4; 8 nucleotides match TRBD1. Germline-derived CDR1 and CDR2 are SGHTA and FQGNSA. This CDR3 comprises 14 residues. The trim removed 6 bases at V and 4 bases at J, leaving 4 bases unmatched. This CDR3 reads CASSRQGYNEKLFF. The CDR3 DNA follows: TGTGCCAGCAGTCGACAGGGGTATAATGAAAAACTGTTTTTT.

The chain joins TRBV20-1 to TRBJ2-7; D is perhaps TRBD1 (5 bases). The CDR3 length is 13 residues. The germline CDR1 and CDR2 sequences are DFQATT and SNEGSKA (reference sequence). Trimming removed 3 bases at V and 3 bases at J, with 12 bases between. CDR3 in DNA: TGCAGTGCTAGTTTGCAGGGTGGCTACGAGCAGTACTTC. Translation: CSASLQGGYEQYF.

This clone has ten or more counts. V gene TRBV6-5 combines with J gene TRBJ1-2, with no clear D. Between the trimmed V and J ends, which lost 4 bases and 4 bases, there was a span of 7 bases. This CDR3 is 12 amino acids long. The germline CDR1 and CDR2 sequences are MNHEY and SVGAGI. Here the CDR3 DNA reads TGTGCCAGCAGTTCGTACACCTATGGCTACACCTTC. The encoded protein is CASSSYTYGYTF.

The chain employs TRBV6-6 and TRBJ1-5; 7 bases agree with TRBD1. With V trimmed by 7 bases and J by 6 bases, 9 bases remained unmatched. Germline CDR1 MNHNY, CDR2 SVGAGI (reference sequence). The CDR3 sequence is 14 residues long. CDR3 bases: TGTGCCAGCACCGCAGACAGGGCGGCTCAGCCCCAGCATTTT. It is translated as CASTADRAAQPQHF.